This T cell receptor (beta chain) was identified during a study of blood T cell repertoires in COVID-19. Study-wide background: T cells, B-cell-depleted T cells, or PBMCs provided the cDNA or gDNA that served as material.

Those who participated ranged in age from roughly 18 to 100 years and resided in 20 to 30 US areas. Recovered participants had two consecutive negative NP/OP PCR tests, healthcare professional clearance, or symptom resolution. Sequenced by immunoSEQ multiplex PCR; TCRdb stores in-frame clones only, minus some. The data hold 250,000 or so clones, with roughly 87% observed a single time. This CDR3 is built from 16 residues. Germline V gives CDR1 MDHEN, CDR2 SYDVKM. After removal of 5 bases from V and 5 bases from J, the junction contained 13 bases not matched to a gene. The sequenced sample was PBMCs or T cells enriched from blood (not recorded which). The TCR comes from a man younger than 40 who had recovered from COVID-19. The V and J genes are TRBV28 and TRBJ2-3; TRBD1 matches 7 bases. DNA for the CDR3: TGTGCCAGCAGTCCTACCCTGGACAGGTTAGGAGATACGCAGTATTTT. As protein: CASSPTLDRLGDTQYF.